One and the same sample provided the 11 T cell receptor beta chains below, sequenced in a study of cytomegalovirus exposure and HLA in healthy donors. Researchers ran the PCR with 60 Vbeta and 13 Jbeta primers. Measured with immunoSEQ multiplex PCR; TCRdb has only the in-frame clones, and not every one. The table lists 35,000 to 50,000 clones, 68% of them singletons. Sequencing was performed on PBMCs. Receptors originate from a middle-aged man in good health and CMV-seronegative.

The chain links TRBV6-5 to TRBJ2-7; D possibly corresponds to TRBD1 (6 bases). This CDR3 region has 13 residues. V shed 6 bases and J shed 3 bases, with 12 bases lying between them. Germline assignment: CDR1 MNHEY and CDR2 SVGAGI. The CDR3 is CASSKNRDYEQYF. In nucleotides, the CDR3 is TGTGCCAGCAGCAAAAACAGGGACTACGAGCAGTACTTC.

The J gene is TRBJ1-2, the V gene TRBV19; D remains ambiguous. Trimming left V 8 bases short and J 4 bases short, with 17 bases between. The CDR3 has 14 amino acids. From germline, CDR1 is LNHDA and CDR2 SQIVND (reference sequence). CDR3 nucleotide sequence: TGTGCCAGTTTCGGACTGTTGAAAGGCTATGGCTACACCTTC. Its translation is CASFGLLKGYGYTF.

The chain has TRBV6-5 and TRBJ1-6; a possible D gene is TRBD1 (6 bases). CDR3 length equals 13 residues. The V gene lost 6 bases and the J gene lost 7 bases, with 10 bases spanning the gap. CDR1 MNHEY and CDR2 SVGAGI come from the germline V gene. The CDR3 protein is CASRRQENSPLHF. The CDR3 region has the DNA TGTGCCAGCAGAAGACAGGAGAATTCACCCCTCCACTTT.

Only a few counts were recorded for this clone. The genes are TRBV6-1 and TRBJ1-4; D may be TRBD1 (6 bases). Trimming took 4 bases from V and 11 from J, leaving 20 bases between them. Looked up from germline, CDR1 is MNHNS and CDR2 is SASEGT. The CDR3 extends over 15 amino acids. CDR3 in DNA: TGTGCCAGCAGTGTGGAGACAGGTGCGGTGGAGAAACTGTTTTTT. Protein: CASSVETGAVEKLFF.

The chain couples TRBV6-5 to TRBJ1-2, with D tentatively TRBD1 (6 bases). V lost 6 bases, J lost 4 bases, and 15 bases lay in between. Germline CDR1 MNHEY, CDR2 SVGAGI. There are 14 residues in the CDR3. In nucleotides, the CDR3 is TGTGCCAGCAGCCTTGGGGGGGCGGGCTATGGCTACACCTTC. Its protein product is CASSLGGAGYGYTF.

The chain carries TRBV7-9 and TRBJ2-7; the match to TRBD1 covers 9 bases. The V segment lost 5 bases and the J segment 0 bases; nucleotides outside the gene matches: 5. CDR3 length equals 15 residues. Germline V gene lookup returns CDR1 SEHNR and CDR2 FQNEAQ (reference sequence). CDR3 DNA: TGTGCCAGCAGCGACGGGACAGGGAGCTCCTACGAGCAGTACTTC. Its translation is CASSDGTGSSYEQYF.

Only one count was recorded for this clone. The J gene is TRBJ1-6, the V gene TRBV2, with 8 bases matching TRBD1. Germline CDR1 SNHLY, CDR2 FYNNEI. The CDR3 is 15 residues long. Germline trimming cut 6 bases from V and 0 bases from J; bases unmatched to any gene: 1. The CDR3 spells CASRQGASYNSPLHF. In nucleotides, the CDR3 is TGTGCCAGCAGGCAGGGGGCCTCCTATAATTCACCCCTCCACTTT. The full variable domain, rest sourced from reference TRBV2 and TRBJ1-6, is EPEVTQTPSHQVTQMGQEVILRCVPISNHLYFYWYRQILGQKVEFLVSFYNNEISEKSEIFDDQFSVERPDGSNFTLKIRSTKLEDSAMYFCASRQGASYNSPLHFGNGTRLTVT.

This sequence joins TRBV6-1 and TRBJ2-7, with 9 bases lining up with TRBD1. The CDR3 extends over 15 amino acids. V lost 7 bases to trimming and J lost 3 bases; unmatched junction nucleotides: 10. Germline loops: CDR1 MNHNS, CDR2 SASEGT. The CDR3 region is CASIVRPGQGYEQYF. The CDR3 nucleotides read TGTGCCAGCATAGTAAGGCCGGGACAGGGCTACGAGCAGTACTTC.

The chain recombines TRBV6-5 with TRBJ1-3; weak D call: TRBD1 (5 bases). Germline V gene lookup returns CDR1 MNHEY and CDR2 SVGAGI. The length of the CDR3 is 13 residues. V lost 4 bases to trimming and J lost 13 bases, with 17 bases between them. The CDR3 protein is CASSSERGLGIYF. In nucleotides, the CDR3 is TGTGCCAGCAGTTCCGAAAGGGGCTTAGGGATATATTTT.

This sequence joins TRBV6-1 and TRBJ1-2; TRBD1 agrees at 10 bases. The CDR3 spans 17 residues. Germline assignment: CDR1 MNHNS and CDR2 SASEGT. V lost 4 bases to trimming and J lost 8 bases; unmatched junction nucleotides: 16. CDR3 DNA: TGTGCCAGCAGTGCCGGGGACAGGGGCCCTAAGGTGTGGGGCTACACCTTC. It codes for CASSAGDRGPKVWGYTF.

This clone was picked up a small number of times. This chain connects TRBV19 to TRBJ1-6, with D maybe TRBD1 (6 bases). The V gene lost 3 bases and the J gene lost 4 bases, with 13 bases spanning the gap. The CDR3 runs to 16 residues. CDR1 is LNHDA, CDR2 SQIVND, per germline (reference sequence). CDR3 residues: CASSIGQGTYNSPLHF. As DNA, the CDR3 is TGTGCCAGTAGTATCGGCCAGGGGACGTATAATTCACCCCTCCACTTT. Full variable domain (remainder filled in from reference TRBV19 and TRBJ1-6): DGGITQSPKYLFRKEGQNVTLSCEQNLNHDAMYWYRQDPGQGLRLIYYSQIVNDFQKGDIAEGYSVSREKKESFPLTVTSAQKNPTAFYLCASSIGQGTYNSPLHFGNGTRLTVT.